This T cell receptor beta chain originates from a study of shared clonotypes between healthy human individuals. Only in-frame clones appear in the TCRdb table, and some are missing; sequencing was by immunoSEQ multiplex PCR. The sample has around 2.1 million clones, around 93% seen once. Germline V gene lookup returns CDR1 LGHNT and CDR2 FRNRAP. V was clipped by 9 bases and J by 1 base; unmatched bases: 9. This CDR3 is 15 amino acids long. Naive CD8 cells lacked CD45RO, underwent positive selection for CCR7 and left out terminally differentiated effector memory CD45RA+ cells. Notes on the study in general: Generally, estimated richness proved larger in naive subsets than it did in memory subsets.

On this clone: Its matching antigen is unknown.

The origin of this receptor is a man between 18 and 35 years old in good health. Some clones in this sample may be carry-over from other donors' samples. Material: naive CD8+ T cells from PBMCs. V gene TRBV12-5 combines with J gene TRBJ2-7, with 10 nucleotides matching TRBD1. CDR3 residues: CARSHRDRGSYEQYF. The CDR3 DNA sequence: TGTGCTAGATCCCATCGGGACAGGGGATCCTACGAGCAGTACTTC.